This TCR beta chain was sequenced during a study of cytomegalovirus exposure and HLA in healthy donors. To note about this clone: Its antigen is not known.

Primers: 60 Vbeta forward and 13 Jbeta reverse. TCRdb's copy holds only in-frame clones and misses some; the assay was immunoSEQ multiplex PCR. Of 150,000 to 180,000 clones listed, roughly 72% are singletons. Points from the study as a whole: Later analysis identified a missense DCLRE1C variant that was linked to TCR beta V- and J-gene trimming.

V lost 5 bases and J lost 1, with 12 bases in between. Germline-derived CDR1 and CDR2 are MNHEY and SVGAGI. The CDR3 consists of 15 residues. The TCR comes from a man younger than 45 in good health and CMV-seronegative. The rearrangement links TRBV6-5 to TRBJ2-4; D is perhaps TRBD2 (5 bases). Sequenced: PBMCs. DNA for the CDR3: TGTGCCAGCAGTCGCTATAGAGGGGCCAAAAACATTCAGTACTTC. It yields the protein CASSRYRGAKNIQYF.